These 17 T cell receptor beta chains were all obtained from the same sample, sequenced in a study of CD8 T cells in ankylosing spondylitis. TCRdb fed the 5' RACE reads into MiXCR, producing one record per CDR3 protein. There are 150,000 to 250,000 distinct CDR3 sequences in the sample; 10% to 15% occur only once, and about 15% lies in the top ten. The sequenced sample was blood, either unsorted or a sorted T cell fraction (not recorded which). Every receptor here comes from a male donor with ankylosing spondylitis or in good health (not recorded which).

Here the CDR3 reads CASSETRDRFDEQYF. CDR3 sequence (DNA): TGTGCCAGCTCGGAGACCAGGGACAGATTCGACGAGCAGTACTTC. The chain carries TRBV18 and TRBJ2-7; 7 nucleotides line up with TRBD1. The CDR3 spans 15 residues. Germline CDR1 is KGHSH and CDR2 is LQKENI. V shed 6 bases and J 5 bases; nucleotides not matched to a gene: 13.

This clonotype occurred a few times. The CDR3 DNA is TGTGCCAGCTGGGGGACCGGGGGTTATGAAAAACTGTTTTTT. This gives the protein CASWGTGGYEKLFF. The genes are TRBV27 and TRBJ1-4; a weak D match, TRBD1 (5 bases). Germline lookup yields CDR1 MNHEY and CDR2 SMNVEV (reference sequence). V was cut by 8 bases and J by 6 bases, with 16 bases left in between. The CDR3 extends over 14 amino acids.

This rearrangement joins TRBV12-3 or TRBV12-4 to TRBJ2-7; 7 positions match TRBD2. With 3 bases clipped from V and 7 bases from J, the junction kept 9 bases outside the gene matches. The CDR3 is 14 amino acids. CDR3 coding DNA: TGTGCCAGCAGTTTGCTGGCGGGAGTGGGGGAGCAGTACTTC. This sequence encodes CASSLLAGVGEQYF.

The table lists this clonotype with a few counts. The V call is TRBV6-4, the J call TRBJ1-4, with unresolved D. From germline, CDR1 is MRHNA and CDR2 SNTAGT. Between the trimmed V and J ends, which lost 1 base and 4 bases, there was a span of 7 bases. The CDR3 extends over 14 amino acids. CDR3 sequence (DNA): TGTGCCAGCAGTGACTTGACAAATAATGAAAAACTGTTTTTT. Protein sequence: CASSDLTNNEKLFF.

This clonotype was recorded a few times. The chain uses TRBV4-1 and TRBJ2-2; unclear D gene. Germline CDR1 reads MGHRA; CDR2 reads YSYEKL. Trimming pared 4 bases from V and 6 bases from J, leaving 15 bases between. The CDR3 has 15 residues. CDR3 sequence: CASSLPGVTAGELFF. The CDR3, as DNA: TGCGCCAGCAGCCTACCTGGGGTAACTGCCGGGGAGCTGTTTTTT.

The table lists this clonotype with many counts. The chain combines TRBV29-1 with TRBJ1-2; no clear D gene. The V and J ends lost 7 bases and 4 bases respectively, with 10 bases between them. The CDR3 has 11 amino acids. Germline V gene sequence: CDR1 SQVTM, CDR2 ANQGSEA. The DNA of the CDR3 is TGCAGCGCAAAGACCACCTATGGCTACACCTTC. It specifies CSAKTTYGYTF.

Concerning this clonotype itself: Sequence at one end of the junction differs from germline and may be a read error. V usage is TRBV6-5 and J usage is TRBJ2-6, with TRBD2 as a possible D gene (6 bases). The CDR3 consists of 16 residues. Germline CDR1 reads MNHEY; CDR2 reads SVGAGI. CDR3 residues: CASSFGDPSGGNVLTF. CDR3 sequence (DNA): TGTGCCAGCAGTTTCGGGGACCCATCCGGGGGCAACGTCCTGACTTTC.

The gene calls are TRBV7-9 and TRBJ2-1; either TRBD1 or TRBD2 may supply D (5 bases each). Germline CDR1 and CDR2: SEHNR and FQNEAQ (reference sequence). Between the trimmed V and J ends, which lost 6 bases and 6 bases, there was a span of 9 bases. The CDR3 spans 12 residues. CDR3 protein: CASRGVVNEQFF. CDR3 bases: TGTGCCAGCAGGGGGGTGGTCAATGAGCAGTTCTTC. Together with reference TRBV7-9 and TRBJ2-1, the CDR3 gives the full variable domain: DTGVSQNPRHKITKRGQNVTFRCDPISEHNRLYWYRQTLGQGPEFLTYFQNEAQLEKSRLLSDRFSAERPKGSFSTLEIQRTEQGDSAMYLCASRGVVNEQFFGPGTRLTVL.

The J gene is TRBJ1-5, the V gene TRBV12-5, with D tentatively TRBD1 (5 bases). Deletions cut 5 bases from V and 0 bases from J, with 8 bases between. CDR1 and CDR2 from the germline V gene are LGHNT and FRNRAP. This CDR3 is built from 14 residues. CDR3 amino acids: CASGGGVSNQPQHF. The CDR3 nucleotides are TGTGCTAGTGGTGGGGGAGTTAGCAATCAGCCCCAGCATTTT.

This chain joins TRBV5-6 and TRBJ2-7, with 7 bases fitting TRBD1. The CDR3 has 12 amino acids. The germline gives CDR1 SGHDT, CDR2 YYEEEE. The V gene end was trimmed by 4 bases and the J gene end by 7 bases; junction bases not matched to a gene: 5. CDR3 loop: CASSRDRIEQYF. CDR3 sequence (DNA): TGTGCCAGCAGCCGGGACAGAATTGAGCAGTACTTC.

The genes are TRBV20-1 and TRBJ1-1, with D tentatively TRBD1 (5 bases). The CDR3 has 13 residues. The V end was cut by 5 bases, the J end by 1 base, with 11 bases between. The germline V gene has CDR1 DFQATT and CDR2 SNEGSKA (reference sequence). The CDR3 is CSALGTGNTEAFF. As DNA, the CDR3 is TGCAGTGCTCTAGGGACGGGGAACACTGAAGCTTTCTTT.

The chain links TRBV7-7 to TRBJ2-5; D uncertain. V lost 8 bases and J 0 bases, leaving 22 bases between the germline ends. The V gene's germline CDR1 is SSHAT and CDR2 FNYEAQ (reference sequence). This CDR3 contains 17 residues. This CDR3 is CASETTRVRLYQETQYF. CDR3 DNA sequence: TGTGCCAGCGAAACGACCCGGGTCCGGTTGTACCAAGAGACCCAGTACTTC.

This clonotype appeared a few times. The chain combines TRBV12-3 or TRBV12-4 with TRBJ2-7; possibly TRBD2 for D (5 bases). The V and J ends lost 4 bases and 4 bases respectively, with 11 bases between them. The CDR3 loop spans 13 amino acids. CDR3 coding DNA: TGTGCCAGCAGTTGGGGAGACTTATACGAGCAGTACTTC. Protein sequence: CASSWGDLYEQYF.

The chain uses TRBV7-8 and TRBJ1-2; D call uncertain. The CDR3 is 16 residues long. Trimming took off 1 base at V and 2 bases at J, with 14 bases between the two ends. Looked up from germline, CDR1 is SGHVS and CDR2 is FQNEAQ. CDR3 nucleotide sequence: TGTGCCAGCAGCTTAGGGAGGGAGGCGCCAAACTATGGCTACACCTTC. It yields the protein CASSLGREAPNYGYTF.

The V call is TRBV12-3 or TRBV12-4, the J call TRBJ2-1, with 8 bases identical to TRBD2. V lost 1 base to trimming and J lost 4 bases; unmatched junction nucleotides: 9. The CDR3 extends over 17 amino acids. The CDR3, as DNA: TGTGCCAGCAGTTTAGGGCCCAGCGGGAGTAGGTACAATGAGCAGTTCTTC. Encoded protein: CASSLGPSGSRYNEQFF.

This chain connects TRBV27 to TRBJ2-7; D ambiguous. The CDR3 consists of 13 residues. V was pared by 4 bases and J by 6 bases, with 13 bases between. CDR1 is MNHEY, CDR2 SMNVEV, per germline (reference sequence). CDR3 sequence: CASSSSPAGEQYF. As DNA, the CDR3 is TGTGCCAGCAGTTCATCCCCGGCAGGCGAGCAGTACTTC.

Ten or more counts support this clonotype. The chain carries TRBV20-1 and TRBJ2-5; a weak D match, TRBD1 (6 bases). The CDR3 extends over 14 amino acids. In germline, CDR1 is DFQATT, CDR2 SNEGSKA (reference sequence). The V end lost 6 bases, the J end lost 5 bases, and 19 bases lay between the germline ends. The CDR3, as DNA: TGCAGTGCCTCGCAGGGGTACGGTCAGGAGACCCAGTACTTC. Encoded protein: CSASQGYGQETQYF.